Listed here is a single TCR beta chain. The table lists this clonotype with a few counts. No antigen is known for it. No per-base quality is available; no much larger clone lies one base away. Library creation used PCR. Data came from an Illumina HiSeq 2500. To normalize quantification of the TCRbeta repertoire, the TCR libraries were built with molecular barcoding that relied on unique molecular identifiers. Starting from the raw public reads, TCRdb applied fastp trimming at Q25, assembled clones with MiXCR and retained in-frame beta chains. Every CDR3 protein is listed once, alongside the most common genes and DNA of its rows. The sample data list under 350,000 distinct CDR3 sequences, and 9.9% of these were observed just once. Over 9% of the sample is in the top ten clones. CDR3 length: 17 amino acids, cysteine to phenylalanine. The kept DNA is CDR3 alone, 51 bases in frame from the first base. Looking up the germline V gene (reference sequence) yields CDR1 DFQATT and CDR2 SNEGSKA. Relative to germline, V is missing 3 bases and J is missing 5 bases, with 16 bases of the junction outside any gene match.

This specimen comes from a study of T-cell reconstitution after alpha-beta-depleted transplantation in children (dated by TCRdb to 2016 to 2018). In the study overall: The study quantitatively tracked T-cell immune reconstitution after TCRalphabeta/CD19-depleted allogeneic hematopoietic cell transplantation in children using TCR repertoire profiling.

The sequence came from a human donor who donated a stem cell graft to a child with SCID. The chain is encoded by TRBV20-1 joined to TRBJ2-5, with TRBD2 identical over 9 junction bases. The sequences come from PBMCs from the stem cell graft donor, collected from the stem cell graft. The CDR3 here reads CSARGQRVAGVAETQYF. The DNA sequence is TGCAGTGCTAGGGGGCAGAGGGTAGCGGGGGTGGCGGAGACCCAGTACTTC.